These 17 T cell receptor beta chains were all obtained from the same sample, sequenced in a study of cytomegalovirus exposure and HLA in healthy donors. The PCR ran on 60 Vbeta and 13 Jbeta primers. Assay used: immunoSEQ multiplex PCR; TCRdb lists only in-frame clones, some missing. The sample has 100,000 to 150,000 clones, roughly 79% seen once; the top ten hold approximately 1.7%. The specimen sequenced was PBMCs. These receptors were taken from a woman aged 45-60 years in good health and CMV-seronegative.

CDR3 residues: CASSRAGSSYNEQFF. In DNA, the CDR3 is TGTGCCAGCAGTCGAGCGGGAAGCTCCTACAATGAGCAGTTCTTC. The genes are TRBV28 and TRBJ2-1; 7 nucleotides align to TRBD2. V shed 5 bases and J 0 bases; nucleotides not matched to a gene: 4. CDR1 and CDR2 from the germline V gene are MDHEN and SYDVKM. This CDR3 has 15 amino acids.

This clone was counted only a few times. The rearrangement joins TRBV4-3 to TRBJ2-1; TRBD2 might be the D (5 bases). This CDR3 has 15 amino acids. Between the trimmed V and J ends, which lost 4 bases and 0 bases, there was a span of 10 bases. The germline CDR1 and CDR2 sequences are LGHNA and YSLEER. The CDR3 region is CASSPGMGSYNEQFF. CDR3 in DNA: TGCGCCAGCAGCCCCGGGATGGGCTCCTACAATGAGCAGTTCTTC.

The chain joins TRBV5-4 to TRBJ2-7; 9 nucleotides align to TRBD2. CDR3 size: 15 residues. Germline trimming cut 1 base from V and 5 bases from J; bases unmatched to any gene: 7. CDR1 and CDR2 from the germline V gene are SGHNT and YYREEE (reference sequence). Here the CDR3 reads CASSLQASGMHEQYF. Written as DNA, the CDR3 is TGTGCCAGCAGCTTGCAGGCTAGCGGGATGCACGAGCAGTACTTC.

This clone appeared a few times. The junction departs from the called germline gene at one end, perhaps through a read error. The chain's CDR3 is CASSSGTGDNQPQNF. DNA of the CDR3: TGCGCCAGCAGCTCCGGGACAGGAGACAATCAGCCCCAGAATTTT. The rearrangement uses TRBV5-1 and TRBJ1-5; 8 bases map to TRBD1. CDR1 is SGHRS and CDR2 is YFSETQ in the germline V gene. The CDR3 runs 15 residues.

The rearrangement joins TRBV18 to TRBJ1-1; D possibly corresponds to TRBD1 (6 bases). Trimming shortened V by 3 bases and J by 1 base, and 9 bases separated the two germline ends. The CDR3 contains 14 residues. Germline CDR1 is KGHSH and CDR2 is LQKENI. The CDR3 coding sequence is TGTGCCAGCTCACCGGGACACGAGAACACTGAAGCTTTCTTT. It yields the protein CASSPGHENTEAFF.

The rearrangement joins TRBV11-2 to TRBJ2-7, with 14 nucleotides matching TRBD2. This CDR3 region has 20 residues. Germline V gives CDR1 SGHAT, CDR2 FQNNGV. The trim removed 0 bases at V and 5 bases at J, leaving 15 bases unmatched. CDR3 sequence reads: CASSLESGTSGRRVLHEQYF. The CDR3 DNA sequence: TGTGCCAGCAGCTTAGAGTCGGGGACTAGCGGGAGAAGGGTACTCCACGAGCAGTACTTC. Using reference TRBV11-2 and TRBJ2-7 for the parts outside the CDR3, the full variable domain is EAGVAQSPRYKIIEKRQSVAFWCNPISGHATLYWYQQILGQGPKLLIQFQNNGVVDDSQLPKDRFSAERLKGVDSTLKIQPAKLEDSAVYLCASSLESGTSGRRVLHEQYFGPGTRLTVT.

In this sample, this clone turned up a few times. The chain links TRBV25-1 to TRBJ1-3, with a possible D match to TRBD1 (6 bases). CDR3 size: 18 residues. Germline loops: CDR1 MGHDK, CDR2 SYGVNS. V dropped 3 bases and J dropped 0 bases, with 18 bases sitting between them. CDR3 amino acids: CASSEWGQGSISGNTIYF. Written as DNA, the CDR3 is TGTGCCAGCAGTGAGTGGGGGCAGGGATCCATCTCTGGAAACACCATATATTTT.

The CDR3 region is CASSLTRGNEQFF. CDR3 sequence (DNA): TGTGCCAGCAGCTTAACTCGCGGCAATGAGCAGTTCTTC. This sequence joins TRBV7-3 and TRBJ2-1, with D hard to call. The CDR3 runs to 13 residues. Trimming removed 0 bases at V and 6 bases at J, with 6 bases between. Germline V lookup: CDR1 SGHTA, CDR2 FQGTGA.

This chain joins TRBV19 and TRBJ2-3; D perhaps matches TRBD2 (6 bases). Trimming pared 7 bases from V and 4 bases from J, leaving 18 bases between. Germline V gene data show CDR1 as LNHDA and CDR2 as SQIVND (reference sequence). The CDR3 consists of 15 residues. The CDR3 DNA reads as TGTGCCAGTACACAAAATGGAGGGGAAGCAGATACGCAGTATTTT. Its protein is CASTQNGGEADTQYF.

The chain joins TRBV5-1 to TRBJ1-1, with TRBD1 matching 7 bases. There are 15 residues in the CDR3. J gave up 3 bases and V 4 bases, and 9 bases lay outside the gene matches. The germline CDR1 and CDR2 sequences are SGHRS and YFSETQ. CDR3 coding DNA: TGCGCCAGCAGCCCCGTTAGGGGGCTCGACACTGAAGCTTTCTTT. Translated, it gives CASSPVRGLDTEAFF.

This clone was seen a handful of times. The chain carries TRBV18 and TRBJ1-4; 7 bases agree with TRBD1. The CDR3 extends over 15 amino acids. The J segment lost 3 bases and the V segment lost 4 bases, leaving 5 bases of the junction unmatched. Germline V gene data show CDR1 as KGHSH and CDR2 as LQKENI. CDR3 region: CASSLGGQSNEKLFF. The CDR3 nucleotides read TGTGCCAGCTCACTAGGGGGACAGTCTAATGAAAAACTGTTTTTT.

The J gene is TRBJ1-5, the V gene TRBV7-8; TRBD1 is a possible D gene (6 bases). The CDR3 contains 16 residues. Germline CDR1 and CDR2: SGHVS and FQNEAQ. V dropped 2 bases and J dropped 2 bases, with 13 bases sitting between them. CDR3 residues: CASSLMGAIGNQPQHF. The CDR3 coding sequence is TGTGCCAGCAGCTTAATGGGGGCGATTGGCAATCAGCCCCAGCATTTT.

This clone was seen a handful of times. The rearrangement uses TRBV15 and TRBJ2-7; D may be TRBD1 (6 bases). There are 15 residues in the CDR3. CDR1 LNHNV and CDR2 YYDKDF come from the germline V gene (reference sequence). Trimming cost V 3 bases and J 1 base, with 13 bases left between them. The CDR3 region is CATSRDGTSSYEQYF. DNA of the CDR3: TGTGCCACCAGCAGGGACGGGACATCATCCTACGAGCAGTACTTC.

V is TRBV9 and J is TRBJ2-6; 7 bases are shared with TRBD1. The V segment lost 2 bases and the J segment 2 bases; nucleotides outside the gene matches: 10. The CDR3 runs 18 residues. CDR1 is SGDLS, CDR2 YYNGEE, per germline. The CDR3 DNA is TGTGCCAGCAGCGTGCAAGGGGGCCTAGGAACTGGGGCCAACGTCCTGACTTTC. It specifies CASSVQGGLGTGANVLTF. Full variable domain (remainder filled in from reference TRBV9 and TRBJ2-6): DSGVTQTPKHLITATGQRVTLRCSPRSGDLSVYWYQQSLDQGLQFLIQYYNGEERAKGNILERFSAQQFPDLHSELNLSSLELGDSALYFCASSVQGGLGTGANVLTFGAGSRLTVL.

The chain recombines TRBV27 with TRBJ2-1; TRBD2 agrees at 9 bases. The CDR3 contains 15 residues. With 4 bases clipped from V and 0 bases from J, the junction kept 1 base outside the gene matches. Germline CDR1 reads MNHEY; CDR2 reads SMNVEV (reference sequence). The CDR3 DNA follows: TGTGCCAGCAGTTATAGCGGGAGCTCCTACAATGAGCAGTTCTTC. Encoded protein: CASSYSGSSYNEQFF.

This chain links TRBV28 with TRBJ1-2; a possible D gene is TRBD1 (5 bases). Germline V gives CDR1 MDHEN, CDR2 SYDVKM. The germline V and J ends were trimmed by 6 bases and 1 base, with 9 bases remaining between them. The CDR3 has 13 residues. CDR3 in DNA: TGTGCCAGCAGACAGGATATTAACTATGGCTACACCTTC. It codes for CASRQDINYGYTF.

V is TRBV19 and J is TRBJ2-1, with 7 bases matching TRBD2. This CDR3 is built from 12 residues. Germline V gives CDR1 LNHDA, CDR2 SQIVND (reference sequence). Trimming at V came to 4 bases and at J to 16 bases, leaving 10 bases not matched to a gene. Here the CDR3 DNA reads TGTGCCAGTAGTAGGATACCGGGACTATTTTTCTTC. As protein: CASSRIPGLFFF.